This T cell receptor beta chain was obtained from a study of identical twins. Germline V gene data show CDR1 as SGHRS and CDR2 as YFSETQ. The CDR3 extends over 13 amino acids. V shed 6 bases and J 3 bases; nucleotides not matched to a gene: 5. TCRdb re-derived calls from the 5' RACE reads in MiXCR, one entry per CDR3 protein. Among fewer than 550,000 distinct CDR3 sequences listed, roughly 15% were seen once. A further study also used this sample, focusing on yellow fever vaccine responses in identical twins.

Source material: CD4+ T cells sorted from blood. This chain uses TRBV5-1 with TRBJ2-7; 8 positions agree with TRBD1. The receptor was derived from a woman between 18 and 29 years old in good health. Here the CDR3 reads CASTTGGGYEQYF. The CDR3 DNA reads as TGCGCCAGCACCACAGGGGGAGGCTACGAGCAGTACTTC. Drawing the rest from reference TRBV5-1 and TRBJ2-7, the complete variable domain is KAGVTQTPRYLIKTRGQQVTLSCSPISGHRSVSWYQQTPGQGLQFLFEYFSETQRNKGNFPGRFSGRQFSNSRSEMNVSTLELGDSALYLCASTTGGGYEQYFGPGTRLTVT.